This T cell receptor (beta chain) is from a study of shared clonotypes between healthy human individuals (TCRdb year 2020). A note on the overall study: The cohort comprised two women and a few men aged 18 to 49 years. For each donor, three plates each were used for CD4 naive and CD4 memory, two plates were used for CD8 naive, and one plate was used for CD8 memory. To estimate repertoire size and how much clonotypes are shared between individuals, the study performed deep sequencing of blood TCR repertoires from five healthy adults. To increase sequencing depth and limit assay-specific biases, TCR repertoire library preparation and sequencing were carried out by different laboratories using diverse techniques. Per donor, leukapheresis produced somewhere between about 0.9 and 10 billion PBMCs.

Here is what the overall study found, with its caveats: Because the study included only a small number of donors, the genetic and exposure-history diversity represented was limited. Clonotypes shared by all four sorted-subset donors showed higher generation probabilities than non-shared clonotypes. Sampling was restricted to blood, and TCR repertoires in tissues likely differ from the TCR repertoires found in blood. Across four donors, approximately 4.9% of naive CD4, over 3% of naive CD8, 2.3% of memory CD4, and 0.4% of memory CD8 clonotypes were shared. Based on pairwise subsampling, the degree of clonotype sharing among donors was expected to be affected by sequencing depth. Even with the large sequencing depth, rarefaction of the sorted-subset datasets indicated that sequencing was incomplete. Estimated clonotype richness was generally larger for naive than for memory subsets.

CD8 naive samples consisted of CD45RO-negative cells that were positively selected for CCR7, yielding a CD45RA+CCR7+ population without TemRA cells. The donors were healthy, HIV-negative adults who had no recently reported acute infections or vaccinations. Every donor was a Caucasian adult living in Nashville, Tennessee, USA. After blood collection by leukapheresis, PBMCs were isolated using Ficoll-Histopaque density gradient centrifugation and then cryopreserved in the vapor phase of liquid nitrogen. Analytical flow cytometry was used to check the purity and quantity of every magnetically sorted T cell population. Each sorted fraction had its genomic DNA isolated and then quantified by UV absorbance on a Nanodrop 2000c. With respect to this clone: Its antigen is still unknown. Per-base qualities were not stored, and no clone one base away is much larger.

TCR CDR3 regions were amplified from genomic DNA by multiplex PCR using the deep immunoSEQ assay. For each cell subset, the extracted genomic DNA was distributed evenly across all wells of several immunoSEQ 96-well plates, and each plate served as one replicate. For sorted subsets, about 0.2 ug genomic DNA, equal to about 30,000 T cell genomes, was loaded into each replicate PCR. Purified libraries were quantified with a Qubit 3.0 fluorometer, sized on a Bioanalyzer 2100, and re-quantified with the KAPA Library Quantification kit. Every immunoSEQ 96-well plate was sequenced on a separate single-read 150-cycle Illumina NextSeq 550 flow cell. The original pipeline was this. Because the immunoSEQ output included only junctional sequences and no quality scores, the filtering could not be the same as the filtering used for full-length reads. To assign V/J genes and CDR3, sequences were annotated against IMGT germline references using PyIR, a Python wrapper for IgBLAST v1.9. Reads with weak V/J assignments (E-value above 1e-6), missing CDR3, stop codons, out-of-frame junctions, or ambiguous translated residues were removed. A V3J clonotype was defined by an identical inferred V gene, J gene, and CDR3 amino acid sequence. The percentage overlap between two repertoires was calculated by dividing the number of shared unique clonotypes by the size of the smaller repertoire. RTK rarefaction, the Chao1 estimator, and Recon v2.1 estimates of unobserved clonotypes were used to assess repertoire richness. OLGA was used to compute generation probabilities for all TCRbeta clonotypes that the gDNA method yielded from a handful of donors. This is the immuneACCESS table as TCRdb keeps it, with only in-frame sequences that have V and J called. A part of the clones is gone; compared with another copy, unresolved V genes explain less than half, and the rest is unexplained. V and J calls and clone size are given by that table; D and trimming were obtained from the DNA. Present in this sample are some 2 million clones, about 95% of which were seen just once. 0.85% to 1.2% of the sample is in the top ten clones.

In the germline V gene (reference sequence), CDR1 corresponds to PRHDT and CDR2 to FYEKMQ. Relative to germline, V is 5 bases shorter and J is 0 bases shorter, with 15 bases between their ends. Taken from cysteine to phenylalanine, the CDR3 has 16 residues. Only CDR3 DNA is held: 48 bases, read in frame from base 1. The sequence came from a man aged 18 to 29 in good health. The chain couples TRBV13 to TRBJ2-3, with the D gene call left open. Sequencing was performed on naive CD8+ T cells sorted from blood. The sample's cell subset or site label, in plain terms: CD45RA+CCR7+. The bases are TGTGCCAGCAGCCTGTTAGCAGGAACTAGCACAGATACGCAGTATTTT. Its translation is CASSLLAGTSTDTQYF.